Given below is one TCR beta chain in context. Antigen: not known. The record originates from a study of cytomegalovirus exposure and HLA in healthy donors. Overall study context: Researchers found that under 90% of a few hundred genotyped donors fell within the Caucasian-associated ancestry cluster. General study findings and limits: Accounts indicate the classifier identified cytomegalovirus status with strong specificity and sensitivity.

Researchers ran the PCR with 60 Vbeta and 13 Jbeta primers. Profiling relied on immunoSEQ multiplex PCR, and the TCRdb table lists in-frame clones only, not all of them. The sample lists roughly 110,000 clones; roughly 80% were seen once. The CDR3 runs to 10 residues. Germline V gene data show CDR1 as DFQATT and CDR2 as SNEGSKA (reference sequence). The J segment lost 13 bases and the V segment lost 5 bases, leaving 7 bases of the junction unmatched. This clonotype originated in a middle-aged man in good health and CMV-seronegative. This rearrangement joins TRBV20-1 to TRBJ1-2; 7 bases fit TRBD1. Sequences were obtained from PBMCs. The CDR3 is CSADRVIVTF. CDR3 DNA: TGCAGTGCTGACAGGGTTATTGTCACCTTC.